Shown below are 2 T cell receptor beta chains from a single sample sequenced in a study of T cell responses to AZD1222 COVID-19 vaccine. Data came from immunoSEQ multiplex PCR; TCRdb stores just in-frame clones and leaves some out. Among 200,000 or so clones listed, 87% were seen once. Sequenced here: peripheral blood, sampled on day 0 of MenACWY control vaccination. These receptors came from an adult in good health.

The chain recombines TRBV7-8 with TRBJ1-6; possible D gene TRBD1, 6 bases. The CDR3 is 14 residues long. The V end lost 5 bases, the J end lost 6 bases, and 11 bases lay between the germline ends. Germline V gene sequence: CDR1 SGHVS, CDR2 FQNEAQ. This CDR3 reads CASSKDSVNSPLHF. CDR3 DNA sequence: TGTGCCAGCAGCAAGGACAGCGTTAATTCACCCCTCCACTTT.

This chain joins TRBV27 and TRBJ1-1; the D is unclear. CDR3 length: 14 residues. The germline V gene has CDR1 MNHEY and CDR2 SMNVEV (reference sequence). Trimming took off 5 bases at V and 1 base at J, with 11 bases between the two ends. The CDR3 DNA sequence: TGTGCCAGCAGTCCCGGCTCCAGGAACACTGAAGCTTTCTTT. Encoded protein: CASSPGSRNTEAFF.